This passage covers 20 T cell receptor beta chains from one sample sequenced in a study of shared clonotypes between healthy human individuals. Using immunoSEQ multiplex PCR, the repertoire was profiled, and TCRdb retains in-frame clones only, with some absent. Found here are around 990,000 clones, around 77% of them singletons; the top ten hold 0.89%. Material for sequencing was memory CD4+ T cells from PBMCs. Documented subset: CD45RA-negative fraction. These receptors originate from a man aged 18 to 29 in good health. Some clones in this sample may be carry-over from other donors' samples.

Only a few counts were recorded for this clone. The rearrangement links TRBV27 to TRBJ1-5, with D hard to call. The V gene's germline CDR1 is MNHEY and CDR2 SMNVEV (reference sequence). CDR3 length equals 13 residues. V gave up 2 bases and J gave up 5 bases, with 7 bases separating them. CDR3 protein: CASSLQVYQPQHF. The DNA for the CDR3 is TGTGCCAGCAGTTTACAGGTGTATCAGCCCCAGCATTTT.

CDR3 in DNA: TGTGCCAGCAGTGCGGGTCCAGATACGCAGTATTTT. It yields the protein CASSAGPDTQYF. The chain recombines TRBV2 with TRBJ2-3; D remains unclear. V was shortened by 4 bases and J by 4 bases, with 6 bases between the two germline ends. The germline V gene encodes CDR1 SNHLY and CDR2 FYNNEI. The CDR3 contains 12 residues.

The rearrangement links TRBV19 to TRBJ2-1, with a weak D call TRBD1 (5 bases). This CDR3 region has 17 residues. Germline assignment: CDR1 LNHDA and CDR2 SQIVND (reference sequence). Trimming pared 0 bases from V and 0 bases from J, leaving 12 bases between. CDR3 region: CASSIEDMTSSYNEQFF. The CDR3, as DNA: TGTGCCAGTAGTATAGAGGACATGACGAGCTCCTACAATGAGCAGTTCTTC.

This chain connects TRBV6-5 to TRBJ1-6; D perhaps matches TRBD1 (5 bases). This CDR3 region has 14 residues. V was cut by 2 bases and J by 9 bases, with 11 bases left in between. Germline V gene sequence: CDR1 MNHEY, CDR2 SVGAGI. The CDR3 bases are TGTGCCAGCAGTTACGTGGGGGGGACTTCACCCCTCCACTTT. It codes for CASSYVGGTSPLHF.

V usage is TRBV5-5 and J usage is TRBJ2-7, with unresolved D. CDR3 length: 15 amino acids. V lost 2 bases, J lost 2 bases, and 14 bases lay in between. Germline CDR1 reads SGHKS; CDR2 reads YYEKEE (reference sequence). CDR3 bases: TGTGCCAGCAGCTTTGTGGGTCCGATAACCTACGAGCAGTACTTC. Its protein is CASSFVGPITYEQYF.

The chain couples TRBV5-3 to TRBJ1-2; the match to TRBD1 covers 8 bases. TRBV5-3 carries the ORF label, with uncertain function. V was clipped by 4 bases and J by 5 bases; unmatched bases: 4. The CDR3 consists of 13 residues. The CDR3 spells CARSATGAYGYTF. CDR3 coding DNA: TGTGCCAGAAGCGCGACAGGGGCGTATGGCTACACCTTC.

This clone was seen once. The chain couples TRBV27 to TRBJ1-2; D perhaps matches TRBD1 (5 bases). CDR1 and CDR2 (germline): MNHEY, SMNVEV (reference sequence). Trimming took off 0 bases at V and 3 bases at J, with 5 bases between the two ends. CDR3 length: 13 residues. In DNA form, the CDR3 reads TGTGCCAGCAGTTTATCACAGGACTATGGCTACACCTTC. Protein sequence: CASSLSQDYGYTF.

This clone was recorded once. CDR3 amino acids: CASSPAGGGLYEQYF. CDR3 nucleotides: TGTGCCAGCAGTCCAGCGGGAGGGGGACTTTACGAGCAGTACTTC. V and J are TRBV28 and TRBJ2-7; TRBD2 matches 10 bases. From germline, CDR1 is MDHEN and CDR2 SYDVKM. CDR3 length: 15 residues. J was trimmed by 4 bases and V by 5 bases; bases with no gene match: 8. The complete variable domain, with remaining parts taken from reference TRBV28 and TRBJ2-7, reads DVKVTQSSRYLVKRTGEKVFLECVQDMDHENMFWYRQDPGLGLRLIYFSYDVKMKEKGDIPEGYSVSREKKERFSLILESASTNQTSMYLCASSPAGGGLYEQYFGPGTRLTVT.

A single count supports this clone. The V call is TRBV25-1, the J call TRBJ2-7; 7 nucleotides match TRBD1. The CDR3 length is 14 residues. CDR1 and CDR2 from the germline V gene are MGHDK and SYGVNS. J lost 1 base, V lost 4 bases, and 4 bases had no gene match. CDR3 bases: TGTGCCAGCAGTGCCCGACAGGGATCCTACGAGCAGTACTTC. Translating gives CASSARQGSYEQYF.

This chain joins TRBV27 and TRBJ2-1; D remains unclear. The CDR3 consists of 17 residues. V was clipped by 6 bases and J by 5 bases, with 23 bases between them. Per the germline V gene, CDR1 is MNHEY and CDR2 is SMNVEV (reference sequence). CDR3 amino acids: CASRNSKSLWADNEQFF. The CDR3 nucleotides are TGTGCCAGCAGAAATTCTAAGTCGTTGTGGGCCGACAATGAGCAGTTCTTC.

The chain combines TRBV7-2 with TRBJ2-7; 11 nucleotides agree with TRBD2. The J segment lost 4 bases and the V segment lost 5 bases, leaving 7 bases of the junction unmatched. The CDR3 totals 15 residues. The germline V gene has CDR1 SGHTA and CDR2 FQGNSA. This CDR3 reads CASSLGSGRVYEQYF. The CDR3 region has the DNA TGTGCCAGCAGCCTCGGTAGCGGGAGGGTGTACGAGCAGTACTTC.

CDR3 loop: CAWRSRGQFPNTEAFF. CDR3 bases: TGTGCCTGGAGATCCAGGGGGCAATTCCCGAACACTGAAGCTTTCTTT. The V gene is TRBV30, the J gene TRBJ1-1; 8 nucleotides match TRBD1. The V segment lost 3 bases and the J segment 1 base; nucleotides outside the gene matches: 10. CDR1 and CDR2 (germline): GTSNPN, SVGIG (reference sequence). The CDR3 spans 16 residues.

This chain uses TRBV5-1 with TRBJ2-3; 7 nucleotides match TRBD2. Trimming took 4 bases from V and 2 from J; bases not matched to a gene: 13. The germline V gene encodes CDR1 SGHRS and CDR2 YFSETQ. The CDR3 consists of 17 residues. DNA for the CDR3: TGCGCCAGCAGCCATGGGGTAGGAGGGAGGGCCACAGATACGCAGTATTTT. Protein product: CASSHGVGGRATDTQYF.

The chain has TRBV6-6 and TRBJ2-2; TRBD1 is a possible D gene (6 bases). Germline V gene lookup returns CDR1 MNHNY and CDR2 SVGAGI (reference sequence). Deletions cut 6 bases from V and 6 bases from J, with 14 bases between. The CDR3 loop spans 14 amino acids. The CDR3 is CASRTQGYPGELFF. CDR3 sequence (DNA): TGTGCCAGCAGGACCCAGGGGTATCCCGGGGAGCTGTTTTTT.

This chain joins TRBV11-3 and TRBJ2-1, with TRBD2 matching over 7 bases. J was trimmed by 6 bases and V by 1 base; bases with no gene match: 9. Germline V gene data show CDR1 as SGHNT and CDR2 as YENEEA. CDR3 length equals 16 residues. CDR3 in amino acids: CASSLAGGSPGNEQFF. The CDR3 nucleotides are TGTGCCAGCAGCTTAGCGGGCGGGAGCCCGGGCAATGAGCAGTTCTTC.

The V and J genes are TRBV18 and TRBJ1-2, with D unresolved. This CDR3 comprises 12 residues. With 5 bases removed from V and 1 base from J, the gap between germline ends came to 5 bases. Germline V gives CDR1 KGHSH, CDR2 LQKENI. The CDR3, as DNA: TGTGCCAGCTCAAGTGTTAACTATGGCTACACCTTC. Its translation is CASSSVNYGYTF. Combining the CDR3 with reference TRBV18 and TRBJ1-2 gives the whole variable domain NAGVMQNPRHLVRRRGQEARLRCSPMKGHSHVYWYRQLPEEGLKFMVYLQKENIIDESGMPKERFSAEFPKEGPSILRIQQVVRGDSAAYFCASSSVNYGYTFGSGTRLTVV.

The J gene is TRBJ2-7, the V gene TRBV7-6, with D perhaps matching TRBD1 (6 bases). Trimming took off 1 base at V and 2 bases at J, with 18 bases between the two ends. The CDR3 is 17 residues long. Germline CDR1 is SGHVS and CDR2 is FNYEAQ. The CDR3 is CASSLVGPQGRTYEQYF. The DNA for the CDR3 is TGTGCCAGCAGCTTAGTTGGGCCACAGGGTAGAACCTACGAGCAGTACTTC.

The rearrangement joins TRBV5-4 to TRBJ2-1; 7 bases are a match to TRBD1. Losses at the gene ends were 4 bases for V and 5 bases for J; bases not matched to a gene: 3. This CDR3 is 13 amino acids long. Per germline, CDR1 SGHNT and CDR2 YYREEE (reference sequence). In DNA, the CDR3 is TGTGCCAGCAGCATCGACAGGGACAATGAGCAGTTCTTC. Residues: CASSIDRDNEQFF.

The rearrangement joins TRBV2 to TRBJ2-7, with D tentatively TRBD1 (5 bases). Germline CDR1 and CDR2: SNHLY and FYNNEI. V lost 7 bases and J lost 0, with 7 bases in between. The CDR3 contains 12 residues. DNA of the CDR3: TGTGCCAGCAAACAGGACTCCTACGAGCAGTACTTC. Amino acids: CASKQDSYEQYF.

The V call is TRBV7-3, the J call TRBJ1-3; TRBD1 matches 11 bases. Germline V gene sequence: CDR1 SGHTA, CDR2 FQGTGA. The V and J ends lost 3 bases and 8 bases, in that order; junction bases with no gene match: 3. The CDR3 consists of 14 residues. The chain's CDR3 is CASSLGTGGDTIYF. Here the CDR3 DNA reads TGTGCCAGCAGCTTGGGGACAGGGGGTGACACCATATATTTT.